This paragraph reports one T cell receptor beta chain. This sample was taken from a study of shared clonotypes between healthy human individuals. Repertoires were generated with immunoSEQ multiplex PCR, while TCRdb's copy carries only in-frame clones and drops some. The sample contains roughly 1.4 million clones, around 98.5% of which appear only once. Germline V gives CDR1 SQVTM, CDR2 ANQGSEA. The CDR3 runs to 13 residues. Trimming took 5 bases from V and 0 from J; bases not matched to a gene: 2. Sequencing was done on a sample of naive CD4+ T cells sorted from blood. The sample's subset: CD45RA+ positively selected. The rearrangement joins TRBV29-1 to TRBJ2-3; TRBD1 matches at 7 bases. This TCR was recovered from a man younger than 40 in good health. CDR3 sequence reads: CSVRDSSTDTQYF. In nucleotides, the CDR3 is TGCAGCGTTAGGGACAGCAGCACAGATACGCAGTATTTT.